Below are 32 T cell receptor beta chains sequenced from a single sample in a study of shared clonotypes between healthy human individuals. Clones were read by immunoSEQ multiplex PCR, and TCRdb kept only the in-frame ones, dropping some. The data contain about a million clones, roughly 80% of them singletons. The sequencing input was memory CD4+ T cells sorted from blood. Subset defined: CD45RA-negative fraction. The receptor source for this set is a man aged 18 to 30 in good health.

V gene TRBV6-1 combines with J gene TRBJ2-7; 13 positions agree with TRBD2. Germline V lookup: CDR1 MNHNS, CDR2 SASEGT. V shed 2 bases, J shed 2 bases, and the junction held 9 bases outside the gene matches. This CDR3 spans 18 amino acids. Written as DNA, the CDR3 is TGTGCCAGCAGTGAATTTCCCACCGGGACTAGCGGGACCTACGAGCAGTACTTC. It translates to CASSEFPTGTSGTYEQYF.

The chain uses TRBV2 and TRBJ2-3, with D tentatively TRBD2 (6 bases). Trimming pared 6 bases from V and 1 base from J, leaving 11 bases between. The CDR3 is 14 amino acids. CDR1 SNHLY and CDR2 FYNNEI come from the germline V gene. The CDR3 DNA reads TGTGCCAGCAGGGGACTGGTACGCACAGATACGCAGTATTTT. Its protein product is CASRGLVRTDTQYF.

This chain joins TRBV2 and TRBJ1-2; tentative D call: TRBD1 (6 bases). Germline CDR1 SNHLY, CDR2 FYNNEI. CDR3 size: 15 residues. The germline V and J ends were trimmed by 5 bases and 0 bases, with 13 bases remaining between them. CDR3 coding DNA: TGTGCCAGCAGTACAGGGTGGGGAGCTAACTATGGCTACACCTTC. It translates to CASSTGWGANYGYTF.

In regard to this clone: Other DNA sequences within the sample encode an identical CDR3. CDR3: CASSLGTGEAFF. CDR3 sequence (DNA): TGCGCCAGCAGCTTGGGGACAGGGGAAGCTTTCTTT. This chain joins TRBV5-1 and TRBJ1-1, with 8 bases aligning to TRBD1. V shed 0 bases and J 8 bases; nucleotides not matched to a gene: 0. The CDR3 has 12 amino acids. Germline V gene data show CDR1 as SGHRS and CDR2 as YFSETQ.

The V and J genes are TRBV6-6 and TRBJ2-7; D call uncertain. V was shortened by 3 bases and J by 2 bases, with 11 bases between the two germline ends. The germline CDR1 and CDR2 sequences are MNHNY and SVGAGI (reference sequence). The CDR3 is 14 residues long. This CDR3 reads CASSYGVGPYEQYF. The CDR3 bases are TGTGCCAGCAGTTATGGGGTAGGGCCCTACGAGCAGTACTTC.

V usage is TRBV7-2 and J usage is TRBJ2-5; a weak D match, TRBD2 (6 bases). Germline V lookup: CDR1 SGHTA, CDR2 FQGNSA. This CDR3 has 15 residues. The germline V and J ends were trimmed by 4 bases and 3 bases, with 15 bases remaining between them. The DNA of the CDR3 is TGTGCCAGCAGCTCCGCGACTAGTTTCAAAGAGACCCAGTACTTC. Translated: CASSSATSFKETQYF.

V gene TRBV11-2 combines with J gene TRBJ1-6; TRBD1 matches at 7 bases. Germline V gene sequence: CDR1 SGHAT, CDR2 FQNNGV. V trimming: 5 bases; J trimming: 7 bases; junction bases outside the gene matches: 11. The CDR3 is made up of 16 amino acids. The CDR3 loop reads CASSKEGAQPNSPLHF. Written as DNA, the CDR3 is TGTGCCAGCAGCAAGGAGGGGGCGCAGCCGAATTCACCCCTCCACTTT.

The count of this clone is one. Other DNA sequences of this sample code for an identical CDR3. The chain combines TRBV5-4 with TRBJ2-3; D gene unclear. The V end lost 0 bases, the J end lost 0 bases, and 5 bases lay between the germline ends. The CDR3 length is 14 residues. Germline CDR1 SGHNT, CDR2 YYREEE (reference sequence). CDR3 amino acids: CASSLVGSTDTQYF. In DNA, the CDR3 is TGTGCCAGCAGCTTGGTGGGGAGCACAGATACGCAGTATTTT.

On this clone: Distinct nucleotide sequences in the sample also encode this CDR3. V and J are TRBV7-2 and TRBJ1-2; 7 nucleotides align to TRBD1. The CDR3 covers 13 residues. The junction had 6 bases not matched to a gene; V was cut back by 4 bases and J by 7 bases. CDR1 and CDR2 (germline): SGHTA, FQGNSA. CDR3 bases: TGTGCCAGCAGCTCGACAGGGATCCGTGGCTACACCTTC. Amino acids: CASSSTGIRGYTF.

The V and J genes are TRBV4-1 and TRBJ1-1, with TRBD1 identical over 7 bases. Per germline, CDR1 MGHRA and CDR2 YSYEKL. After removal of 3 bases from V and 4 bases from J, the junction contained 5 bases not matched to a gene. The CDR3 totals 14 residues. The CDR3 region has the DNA TGCGCCAGCAGCCATCCGGGACAGAGCACTGAAGCTTTCTTT. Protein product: CASSHPGQSTEAFF.

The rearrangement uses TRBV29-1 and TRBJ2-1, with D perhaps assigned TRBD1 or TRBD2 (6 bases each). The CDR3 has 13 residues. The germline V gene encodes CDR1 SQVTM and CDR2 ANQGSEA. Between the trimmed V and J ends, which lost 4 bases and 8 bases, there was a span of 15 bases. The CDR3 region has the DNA TGCAGCGTTGCTCGAGGGGGGCTTCATGAGCAGTTCTTC. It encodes CSVARGGLHEQFF.

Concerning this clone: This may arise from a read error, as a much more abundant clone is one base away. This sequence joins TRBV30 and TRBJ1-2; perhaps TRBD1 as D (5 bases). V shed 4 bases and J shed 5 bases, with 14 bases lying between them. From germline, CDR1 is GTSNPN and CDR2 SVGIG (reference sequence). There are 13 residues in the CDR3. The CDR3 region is CAWKQATLYGYTF. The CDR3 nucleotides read TGTGCCTGGAAACAGGCCACCCTTTATGGCTACACCTTC. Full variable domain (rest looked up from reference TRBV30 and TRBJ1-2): SQTIHQWPATLVQPVGSPLSLECTVEGTSNPNLYWYRQAAGRGLQLLFYSVGIGQISSEVPQNLSASRPQDRQFILSSKKLLLSDSGFYLCAWKQATLYGYTFGSGTRLTVV.

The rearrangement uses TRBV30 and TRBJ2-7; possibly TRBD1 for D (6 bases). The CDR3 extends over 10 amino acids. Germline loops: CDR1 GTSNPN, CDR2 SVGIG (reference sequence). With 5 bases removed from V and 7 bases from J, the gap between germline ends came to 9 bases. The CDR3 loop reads CAWGQTEQYF. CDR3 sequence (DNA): TGTGCCTGGGGACAGACAGAGCAGTACTTC.

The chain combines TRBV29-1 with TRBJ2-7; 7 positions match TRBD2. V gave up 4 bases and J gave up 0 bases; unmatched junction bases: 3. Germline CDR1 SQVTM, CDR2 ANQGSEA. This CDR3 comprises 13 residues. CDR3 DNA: TGCAGCGTTGTAAGCGGGGACTCCTACGAGCAGTACTTC. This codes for CSVVSGDSYEQYF.

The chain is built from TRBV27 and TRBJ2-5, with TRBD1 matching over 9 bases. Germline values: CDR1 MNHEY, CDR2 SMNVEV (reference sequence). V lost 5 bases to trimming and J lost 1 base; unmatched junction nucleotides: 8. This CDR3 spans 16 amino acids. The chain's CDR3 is CASSPGQGNFQETQYF. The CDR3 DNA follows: TGTGCCAGCAGTCCCGGACAGGGGAATTTCCAAGAGACCCAGTACTTC.

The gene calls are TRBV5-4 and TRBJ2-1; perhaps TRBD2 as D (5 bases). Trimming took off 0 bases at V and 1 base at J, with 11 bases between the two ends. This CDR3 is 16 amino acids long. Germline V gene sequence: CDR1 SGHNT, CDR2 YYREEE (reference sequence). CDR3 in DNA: TGTGCCAGCAGCTTGGGAGGGAGTGAGTCCTACAATGAGCAGTTCTTC. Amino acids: CASSLGGSESYNEQFF.

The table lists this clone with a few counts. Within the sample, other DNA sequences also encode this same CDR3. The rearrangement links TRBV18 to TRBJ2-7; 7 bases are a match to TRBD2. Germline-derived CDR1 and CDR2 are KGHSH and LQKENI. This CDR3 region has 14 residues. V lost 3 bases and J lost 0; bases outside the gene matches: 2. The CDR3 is CASSPSGSSYEQYF. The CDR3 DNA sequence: TGTGCCAGCTCACCTAGCGGGTCCTCCTACGAGCAGTACTTC.

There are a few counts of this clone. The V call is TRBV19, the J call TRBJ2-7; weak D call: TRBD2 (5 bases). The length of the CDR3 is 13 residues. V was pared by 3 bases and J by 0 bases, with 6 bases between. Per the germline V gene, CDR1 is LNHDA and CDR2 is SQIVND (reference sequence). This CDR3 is CASSMEVSYEQYF. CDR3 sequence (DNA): TGTGCCAGTAGTATGGAGGTCTCCTACGAGCAGTACTTC.

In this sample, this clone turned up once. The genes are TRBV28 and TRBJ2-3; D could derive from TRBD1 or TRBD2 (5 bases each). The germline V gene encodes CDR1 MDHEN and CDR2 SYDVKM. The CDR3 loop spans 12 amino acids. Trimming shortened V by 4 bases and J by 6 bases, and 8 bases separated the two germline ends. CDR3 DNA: TGTGCCAGCAGTTGGGGGTGGGATACGCAGTATTTT. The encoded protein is CASSWGWDTQYF.

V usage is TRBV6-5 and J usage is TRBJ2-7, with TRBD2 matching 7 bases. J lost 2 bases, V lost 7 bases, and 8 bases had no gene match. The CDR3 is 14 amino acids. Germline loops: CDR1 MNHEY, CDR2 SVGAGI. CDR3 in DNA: TGTGCCAGCAAGGGCGGGGGTAGGCCCTACGAGCAGTACTTC. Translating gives CASKGGGRPYEQYF.

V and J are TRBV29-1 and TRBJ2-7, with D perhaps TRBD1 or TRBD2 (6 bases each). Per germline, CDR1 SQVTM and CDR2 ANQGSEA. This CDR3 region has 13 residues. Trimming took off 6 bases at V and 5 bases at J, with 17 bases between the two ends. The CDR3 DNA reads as TGCAGCGTAGGAGGGGGGCATGGCCACGAGCAGTACTTC. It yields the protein CSVGGGHGHEQYF.

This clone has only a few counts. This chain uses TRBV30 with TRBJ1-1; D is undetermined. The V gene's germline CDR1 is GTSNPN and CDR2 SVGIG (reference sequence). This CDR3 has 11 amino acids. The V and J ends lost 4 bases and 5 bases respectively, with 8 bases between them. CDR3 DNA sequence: TGTGCCTGGACTTTGGCTACTGAAGCTTTCTTT. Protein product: CAWTLATEAFF.

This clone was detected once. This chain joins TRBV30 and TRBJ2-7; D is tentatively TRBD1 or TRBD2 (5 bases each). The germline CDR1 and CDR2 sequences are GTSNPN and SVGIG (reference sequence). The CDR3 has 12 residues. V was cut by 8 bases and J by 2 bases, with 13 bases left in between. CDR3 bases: TGTGCCGGACGGGACGGGACCTACGAGCAGTACTTC. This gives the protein CAGRDGTYEQYF.

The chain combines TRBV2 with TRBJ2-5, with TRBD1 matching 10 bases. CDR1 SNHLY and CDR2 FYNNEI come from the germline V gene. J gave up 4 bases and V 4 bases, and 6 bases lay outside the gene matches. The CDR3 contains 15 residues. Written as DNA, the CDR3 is TGTGCCAGCAGTGCCGGGACAGGGGCTATAGAGACCCAGTACTTC. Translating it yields CASSAGTGAIETQYF.

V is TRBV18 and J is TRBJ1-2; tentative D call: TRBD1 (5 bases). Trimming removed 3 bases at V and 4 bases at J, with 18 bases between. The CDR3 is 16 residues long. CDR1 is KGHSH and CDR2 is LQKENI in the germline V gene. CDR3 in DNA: TGTGCCAGCTCACCCCCCGGCAGGGCACCTACCTATGGCTACACCTTC. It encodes CASSPPGRAPTYGYTF.

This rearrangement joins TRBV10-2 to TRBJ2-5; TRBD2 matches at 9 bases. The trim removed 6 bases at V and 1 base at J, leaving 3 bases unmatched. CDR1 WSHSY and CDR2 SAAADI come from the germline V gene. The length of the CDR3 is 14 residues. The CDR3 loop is CASRLAGTQETQYF. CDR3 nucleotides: TGCGCCAGCAGGCTAGCGGGGACCCAAGAGACCCAGTACTTC.

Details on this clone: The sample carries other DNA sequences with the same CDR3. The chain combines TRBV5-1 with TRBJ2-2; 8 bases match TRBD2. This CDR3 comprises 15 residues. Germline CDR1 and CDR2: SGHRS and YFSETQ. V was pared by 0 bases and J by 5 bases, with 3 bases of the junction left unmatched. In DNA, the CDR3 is TGCGCCAGCAGCTTGGACGGGAGGGGAACCGGGGAGCTGTTTTTT. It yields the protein CASSLDGRGTGELFF.

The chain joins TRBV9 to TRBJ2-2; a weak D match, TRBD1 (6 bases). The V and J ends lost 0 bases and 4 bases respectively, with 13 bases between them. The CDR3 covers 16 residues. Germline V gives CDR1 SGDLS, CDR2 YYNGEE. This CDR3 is CASSVGQARGTGELFF. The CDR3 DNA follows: TGTGCCAGCAGCGTAGGACAGGCTAGGGGCACCGGGGAGCTGTTTTTT.

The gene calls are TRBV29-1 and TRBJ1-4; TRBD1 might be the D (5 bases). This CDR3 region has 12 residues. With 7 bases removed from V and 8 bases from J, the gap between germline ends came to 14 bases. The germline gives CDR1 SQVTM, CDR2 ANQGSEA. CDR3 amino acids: CSAGTGREKLFF. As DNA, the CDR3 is TGCAGCGCAGGGACGGGGCGGGAAAAACTGTTTTTT.

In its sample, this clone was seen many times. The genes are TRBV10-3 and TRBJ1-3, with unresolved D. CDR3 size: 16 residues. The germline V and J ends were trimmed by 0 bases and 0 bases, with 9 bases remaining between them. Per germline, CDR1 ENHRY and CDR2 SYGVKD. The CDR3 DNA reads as TGTGCCATCAGTGAGTCCCTGGGTCGCTCTGGAAACACCATATATTTT. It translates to CAISESLGRSGNTIYF.

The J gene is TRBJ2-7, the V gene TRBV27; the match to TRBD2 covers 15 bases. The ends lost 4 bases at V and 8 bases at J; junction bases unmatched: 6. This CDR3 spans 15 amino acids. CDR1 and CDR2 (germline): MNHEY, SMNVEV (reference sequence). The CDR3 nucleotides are TGTGCCAGCAGTTACGGACTAGCGGGGGGGTCGAAGCAGTACTTC. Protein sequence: CASSYGLAGGSKQYF.

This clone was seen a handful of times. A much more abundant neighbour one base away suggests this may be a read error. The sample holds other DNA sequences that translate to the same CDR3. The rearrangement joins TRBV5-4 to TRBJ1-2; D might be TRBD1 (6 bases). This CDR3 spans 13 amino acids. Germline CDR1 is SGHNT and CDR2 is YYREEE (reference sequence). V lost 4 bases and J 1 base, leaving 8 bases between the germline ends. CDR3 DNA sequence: TGTGCCAGCAGCCCGGACAGTAACTATGGCTACACCTTC. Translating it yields CASSPDSNYGYTF.